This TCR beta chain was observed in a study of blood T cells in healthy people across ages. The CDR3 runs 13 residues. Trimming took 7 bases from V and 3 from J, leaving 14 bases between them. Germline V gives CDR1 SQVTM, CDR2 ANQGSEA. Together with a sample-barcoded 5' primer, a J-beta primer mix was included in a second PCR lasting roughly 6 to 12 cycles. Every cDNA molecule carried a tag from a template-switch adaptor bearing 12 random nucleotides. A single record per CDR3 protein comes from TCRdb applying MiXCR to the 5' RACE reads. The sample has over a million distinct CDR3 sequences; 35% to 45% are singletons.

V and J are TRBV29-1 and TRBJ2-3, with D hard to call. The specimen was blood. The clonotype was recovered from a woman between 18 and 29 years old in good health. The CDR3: CSGKLIRTDTQYF. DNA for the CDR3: TGCAGCGGCAAACTAATTCGGACAGATACGCAGTATTTT.